These 19 T cell receptor beta chains were sequenced from one sample in a study of identical twins. TCRdb analysed the 5' RACE reads with MiXCR anew, one entry per CDR3 protein. Of roughly 1,500,000 distinct CDR3 sequences listed, roughly a third are singletons. The sample was cord blood. These receptors were collected from a newborn girl in good health.

The chain links TRBV6-6 to TRBJ1-1, with 8 positions matching TRBD1. Unmatched junction bases numbered 1, after V lost 2 bases and J lost 11 bases. The CDR3 length is 11 residues. From germline, CDR1 is MNHNY and CDR2 SVGAGI (reference sequence). The CDR3 is CASSYRDRAFF. The CDR3 nucleotides are TGTGCCAGCAGTTACCGGGACAGGGCTTTCTTT.

This clonotype has more than one count but fewer than ten. The genes are TRBV11-2 and TRBJ2-1; 11 bases match TRBD2. CDR3 length equals 16 residues. Trimming took 4 bases from V and 9 from J; bases not matched to a gene: 11. Germline V CDR1 and CDR2: SGHAT, FQNNGV. The CDR3 region has the DNA TGTGCCAGCAGCTCAATAGCGGGAGGGCAAGTCAGTGAGCAGTTCTTC. Translated, it gives CASSSIAGGQVSEQFF.

This clonotype has only a few counts. The J gene is TRBJ1-5, the V gene TRBV20-1, with a tentative D call TRBD1 (6 bases). Trimming removed 1 base from V and 0 bases from J, with 16 bases in between. CDR1 and CDR2 from the germline V gene are DFQATT and SNEGSKA (reference sequence). The CDR3 covers 17 residues. DNA of the CDR3: TGCAGTGCTAGAGGGGACATGGGCTCGTATAGCAATCAGCCCCAGCATTTT. Residues: CSARGDMGSYSNQPQHF.

This clonotype was counted between two and nine times. The rearrangement links TRBV7-2 to TRBJ2-5; D is tentatively TRBD1 or TRBD2 (5 bases each). The V gene lost 6 bases and the J gene lost 7 bases, with 15 bases spanning the gap. The CDR3 runs to 13 residues. Germline-derived CDR1 and CDR2 are SGHTA and FQGNSA. CDR3 bases: TGTGCCAGCAGACGGGACCCCTCAAGGACCCAGTACTTC. Translating gives CASRRDPSRTQYF.

V and J are TRBV21-1 and TRBJ2-7; TRBD1 is the table's D call and was not checked against the DNA. TRBV21-1 is flagged as a pseudogene. This CDR3 region has 17 residues. The CDR3 bases are TGTGCCAGCAGCGTGTCCCTAGGACAGTTCGGGGGCTACGAGCAGTACTTC. Translating gives CASSVSLGQFGGYEQYF.

The V and J genes are TRBV20-1 and TRBJ2-1; D is undetermined. CDR1 is DFQATT and CDR2 is SNEGSKA in the germline V gene (reference sequence). Trimming pared 1 base from V and 1 base from J, leaving 14 bases between. CDR3 length equals 16 residues. The CDR3 loop is CSARVVQTESYNEQFF. The CDR3 DNA is TGCAGTGCTAGAGTCGTACAGACGGAGTCCTACAATGAGCAGTTCTTC.

This clonotype was detected many times. This chain uses TRBV29-1 with TRBJ2-5, with 11 bases lining up with TRBD2. CDR3 length equals 15 residues. The germline CDR1 and CDR2 sequences are SQVTM and ANQGSEA. J was trimmed by 2 bases and V by 4 bases; bases with no gene match: 6. CDR3 in DNA: TGCAGCGTTGGTGGGACTAGCGGATCGCAAGAGACCCAGTACTTC. The encoded protein is CSVGGTSGSQETQYF.

Remarks on this clonotype: This could be a read error, since a much larger clone is one nucleotide away. In DNA, the CDR3 is TGCGCCAGCGGTCAGCGCGAGAAGAGCTCCTACGAGCAGTTCTTC. Encoded protein: CASGQREKSSYEQFF. The gene calls are TRBV10-2 and TRBJ2-1; the D is unclear. CDR1 is WSHSY and CDR2 is SAAADI in the germline V gene. This CDR3 contains 15 residues. V lost 8 bases and J lost 10, with 24 bases in between.

This clonotype occurred a few times. The chain carries TRBV13 and TRBJ2-1; 9 positions agree with TRBD2. The trim removed 5 bases at V and 4 bases at J, leaving 12 bases unmatched. From germline, CDR1 is PRHDT and CDR2 FYEKMQ (reference sequence). This CDR3 has 17 amino acids. The CDR3 DNA reads TGTGCCAGCAGCCGCTCCCCCTTAGCGGGGGTTTACAATGAGCAGTTCTTC. This translates into CASSRSPLAGVYNEQFF.

About this clonotype itself: One end of the junction does not line up with germline, which may come from a read error. This rearrangement joins TRBV27 to TRBJ1-5, with D unclear. CDR3 length equals 15 residues. The germline V gene has CDR1 MNHEY and CDR2 SMNVEV (reference sequence). CDR3 region: CAGSLSWTVNQPQHF. The CDR3 coding sequence is TGTGCCGGCAGTTTATCATGGACGGTCAATCAGCCCCAGCATTTT.

This clonotype was counted ten times or more. V usage is TRBV4-2 and J usage is TRBJ1-2, with D maybe TRBD1 (6 bases). There are 12 residues in the CDR3. V shed 6 bases and J shed 6 bases, with 11 bases lying between them. Looked up from germline, CDR1 is LGHNA and CDR2 is YNFKEQ. Here the CDR3 DNA reads TGTGCCAGCAGGAGGCCAGGGGATGGCTACACCTTC. Protein sequence: CASRRPGDGYTF.

This clonotype occurred a few times. The rearrangement uses TRBV3-1 and TRBJ2-4; tentative D call: TRBD2 (5 bases). Trimming stripped 4 bases from V and 0 bases from J, with 16 bases between. The CDR3 has 17 residues. From germline, CDR1 is LGHDT and CDR2 YNNKEL (reference sequence). The CDR3 DNA reads TGTGCCAGCAGCCGCACCTGGGAGACCGTAGCCAAAAACATTCAGTACTTC. Translation: CASSRTWETVAKNIQYF. The full variable domain, rest sourced from reference TRBV3-1 and TRBJ2-4, is DTAVSQTPKYLVTQMGNDKSIKCEQNLGHDTMYWYKQDSKKFLKIMFSYNNKELIINETVPNRFSPKSPDKAHLNLHINSLELGDSAVYFCASSRTWETVAKNIQYFGAGTRLSVL.

This clonotype turned up a few times. The CDR3 coding sequence is TGCAGCGTGGCAGGACAGGCGGGCGGCTACAATGAGCAGTTCTTC. Protein product: CSVAGQAGGYNEQFF. This rearrangement joins TRBV29-1 to TRBJ2-1, with 7 bases that match TRBD1. The germline gives CDR1 SQVTM, CDR2 ANQGSEA. With V trimmed by 6 bases and J by 3 bases, 11 bases remained unmatched. The CDR3 is made up of 15 amino acids.

The chain recombines TRBV27 with TRBJ2-5, with 8 bases identical to TRBD2. Trimming at V came to 6 bases and at J to 11 bases, leaving 14 bases not matched to a gene. Germline lookup yields CDR1 MNHEY and CDR2 SMNVEV (reference sequence). The CDR3 is made up of 14 amino acids. The chain's CDR3 is CASRPTGGNNEQYF. For the CDR3, the DNA is TGTGCCAGCAGACCGACGGGGGGGAACAATGAGCAGTACTTC.

This clonotype was observed a handful of times. The gene calls are TRBV6-4 and TRBJ2-1; possibly TRBD2 for D (6 bases). Germline V gene lookup returns CDR1 MRHNA and CDR2 SNTAGT. This CDR3 is built from 16 residues. V was cut by 0 bases and J by 0 bases, with 9 bases left in between. DNA for the CDR3: TGTGCCAGCAGTGACTCCCGGGGGAGCTCCTACAATGAGCAGTTCTTC. Protein sequence: CASSDSRGSSYNEQFF.

This clonotype was counted only a few times. This chain uses TRBV16 with TRBJ1-4, with 7 positions matching TRBD1. Trimming removed 3 bases from V and 4 bases from J; junction bases left unmatched: 8. The CDR3 loop spans 16 amino acids. Germline CDR1 reads KGHSY; CDR2 reads FQNENV. CDR3 sequence reads: CASSHSPAGGNEKLFF. For the CDR3, the DNA is TGTGCCAGCAGCCACTCTCCGGCAGGGGGTAATGAAAAACTGTTTTTT.

The rearrangement links TRBV4-1 to TRBJ2-1; 10 nucleotides match TRBD2. After removal of 0 bases from V and 2 bases from J, the junction contained 4 bases not matched to a gene. Germline CDR1 and CDR2: MGHRA and YSYEKL. The CDR3 is 17 amino acids. The CDR3 DNA follows: TGCGCCAGCAGCCAAGATCCTAGCGGGGGCCCCTACAATGAGCAGTTCTTC. It translates to CASSQDPSGGPYNEQFF.

The chain recombines TRBV6-5 with TRBJ2-3; 7 nucleotides match TRBD2. Germline assignment: CDR1 MNHEY and CDR2 SVGAGI. The trim removed 6 bases at V and 7 bases at J, leaving 10 bases unmatched. There are 14 residues in the CDR3. CDR3 residues: CASRPPGGRNTQYF. The DNA for the CDR3 is TGTGCCAGCAGACCTCCCGGGGGGAGAAATACGCAGTATTTT.

This clonotype was seen once. CDR3 sequence: CASSPLGMAFNQPQHF. CDR3 bases: TGTGCCAGCAGCCCCCTGGGAATGGCTTTTAATCAGCCCCAGCATTTT. The chain uses TRBV3-1 and TRBJ1-5; D remains ambiguous. Germline V gene sequence: CDR1 LGHDT, CDR2 YNNKEL (reference sequence). V dropped 4 bases and J dropped 4 bases, with 17 bases sitting between them. The CDR3 consists of 16 residues.